This T cell receptor (beta chain) was documented in a study of T cell repertoires in cytomegalovirus infection. On the study more broadly: In public TCR beta signatures, there were indications of both CMV infection and matching HLA type. Study-wide results and limits: Summed frequency of shared TCR beta families picked out CMV carriers who also had the relevant HLA. In two of eight donors, the top clonotype was HLA-C-restricted CMV-specific.

TCRdb itself ran the reads through MiXCR, one entry per CDR3 protein. The sample holds tens of thousands of distinct CDR3 sequences; over 3.5% are singletons and the top ten take 20% to 25%. V was pared by 1 base and J by 4 bases, with 17 bases between. The length of the CDR3 is 16 residues. Per germline, CDR1 DFQATT and CDR2 SNEGSKA (reference sequence). This clonotype was seen ten or more times. The target antigen is unknown. The chain carries TRBV20-1 and TRBJ2-1; the D gene is possibly TRBD2 (6 bases). Sequenced input: PBMCs. This TCR was recovered from a human donor in good health (CMV status not recorded). Some clones in this sample may be carry-over from other donors' samples. Here the CDR3 reads CSARGPTSGGYNEQFF. CDR3 DNA sequence: TGCAGTGCTAGAGGGCCTACGAGCGGAGGGTACAATGAGCAGTTCTTC.